Given below is one T cell receptor beta chain in context. Its specificity is not known. This entry is derived from a study of vaccination effects on CD4 cells after COVID-19. CDR1 SEHNR and CDR2 FQNEAQ come from the germline V gene (reference sequence). The CDR3 spans 15 residues. J lost 7 bases, V lost 6 bases, and 11 bases had no gene match. Generated by immunoSEQ multiplex PCR, the TCRdb table keeps only in-frame clones and is missing some. Of 50,000 or so clones in the sample, 79% were seen once. Within the ViraFEST assay, antigen-specific CD4+ T cells underwent expansion with viral peptide pools prior to sequencing. The culture ran for 10 days before CD4+ T cells were isolated. Absence of prior SARS-CoV-2 infection characterized the vaccine recipients, who showed negative nucleocapsid antibodies. Every well housed around 2.1 million PBMC, which grew in culture alongside about 9.9 IU/ml IL-2 and 10 ug/ml peptides.

The origin of this receptor is a human donor who received a COVID-19 vaccine. The sequenced sample was CD4+ T cells from PBMCs cultured with HCoV-OC43 spike peptides, obtained before COVID-19 vaccination. Subset in this sample: HCoV-OC43 spike overlapping peptide pool stimulation. The gene calls are TRBV7-9 and TRBJ1-4; TRBD1 matches 7 bases. The CDR3 loop is CASSPRGYGSEKLFF. The CDR3, as DNA: TGTGCCAGCAGTCCCAGGGGGTATGGTAGTGAAAAACTGTTTTTT. The full variable domain, completed using reference TRBV7-9 and TRBJ1-4, is DTGVSQNPRHKITKRGQNVTFRCDPISEHNRLYWYRQTLGQGPEFLTYFQNEAQLEKSRLLSDRFSAERPKGSFSTLEIQRTEQGDSAMYLCASSPRGYGSEKLFFGSGTQLSVL.